This T cell receptor beta chain was obtained from a study of CXCR3-negative and CXCR3-positive naive CD8 T cells. Overall study findings and caveats: Comparison of naive cells showed more hydrophobic TRB CDR3s in CXCR3-positive than in CXCR3-negative naive cells. Diversity ran similarly high across both naive subsets but far lower in memory CD8+ cells.

Germline V lookup: CDR1 SQVTM, CDR2 ANQGSEA. The CDR3 sequence is 13 residues long. The authors prepared UMI-labeled TRB cDNA libraries by 5' RACE. TCRdb reprocessed the 5' RACE reads and keeps a single row for each CDR3 protein, giving no DNA. The sample totals roughly 6,000 distinct CDR3 sequences. As regards this clonotype: Its target is not known.

CD45RO-CCR7+CD27+CD95- characterized naive CD8+ T cells. The rearrangement uses TRBV29-1 and TRBJ1-2; TCRdb's D gene call, TRBD1, goes unchecked for lack of DNA. The sequence was collected from a human donor in good health. Some clones in this sample may be carry-over from other donors' samples. The material sequenced was naive CXCR3- CD8+ T cells from blood. Subset indicated: CD45RO-CCR7+CD27+CD95- naive CD8+ T cells lacking CXCR3 (TNR3-). The chain's CDR3 is CSVEGTGGYGYTF.